The 7 T cell receptor beta chains listed next were all sequenced from one sample in a study of blood T cell repertoires in COVID-19. Using immunoSEQ multiplex PCR, the repertoire was profiled, and TCRdb retains in-frame clones only, with some absent. This table holds about 60,000 clones, over 75% found once. Sequences were obtained from peripheral blood. These receptors were taken from a man aged 50 to 60 with active COVID-19.

The rearrangement joins TRBV6-5 to TRBJ2-7, with 9 bases aligning to TRBD1. Germline CDR1 is MNHEY and CDR2 is SVGAGI. The CDR3 runs 14 residues. J gave up 6 bases and V 6 bases, and 9 bases lay outside the gene matches. In DNA form, the CDR3 reads TGTGCCAGCAGGGACAGGGGCTTGGTAATCGAGCAGTACTTC. Protein: CASRDRGLVIEQYF.

This chain links TRBV5-1 with TRBJ2-3; no reliable D call. CDR3 length: 14 residues. Trimming cost V 0 bases and J 2 bases, with 7 bases left between them. Germline CDR1 and CDR2: SGHRS and YFSETQ. CDR3 nucleotide sequence: TGCGCCAGCAGCTTGGCAACTCTCACAGATACGCAGTATTTT. The encoded protein is CASSLATLTDTQYF.

The chain carries TRBV9 and TRBJ2-3; 11 nucleotides agree with TRBD2. Trimming removed 2 bases from V and 5 bases from J; junction bases left unmatched: 10. The CDR3 covers 17 residues. CDR1 SGDLS and CDR2 YYNGEE come from the germline V gene. The CDR3 loop reads CASSVLAGGLFGDTQYF. The DNA for the CDR3 is TGTGCCAGCAGCGTCTTAGCGGGGGGGCTGTTCGGAGATACGCAGTATTTT.

The rearrangement links TRBV19 to TRBJ2-7; TRBD1 agrees at 10 bases. After removal of 5 bases from V and 4 bases from J, the junction contained 14 bases not matched to a gene. This CDR3 has 17 amino acids. Germline V CDR1 and CDR2: LNHDA, SQIVND (reference sequence). The CDR3 loop is CASSRYPPGQGLYEQYF. CDR3 coding DNA: TGTGCCAGTAGTCGCTATCCCCCGGGACAGGGGTTGTACGAGCAGTACTTC.

The chain links TRBV7-2 to TRBJ2-5; D might be TRBD2 (7 bases). V was shortened by 0 bases and J by 5 bases, with 13 bases between the two germline ends. Germline-derived CDR1 and CDR2 are SGHTA and FQGNSA. This CDR3 spans 15 amino acids. The CDR3 nucleotides read TGTGCCAGCAGCTTAGCGGGGGGGCCGTTGGAGACCCAGTACTTC. Protein: CASSLAGGPLETQYF.

The CDR3 loop reads CASSLRGGAPETQYF. CDR3 bases: TGTGCCAGCAGCTTACGCGGGGGGGCCCCAGAGACCCAGTACTTC. The chain links TRBV7-2 to TRBJ2-5; 9 bases match TRBD2. The CDR3 sequence is 15 residues long. V lost 2 bases and J lost 4; bases outside the gene matches: 5. Germline V lookup: CDR1 SGHTA, CDR2 FQGNSA.

V usage is TRBV30 and J usage is TRBJ1-6, with D possibly being TRBD1 (6 bases). V lost 1 base and J 7 bases, leaving 11 bases between the germline ends. CDR1 is GTSNPN and CDR2 is SVGIG in the germline V gene (reference sequence). The CDR3 is 14 amino acids. The DNA of the CDR3 is TGTGCCTGGAGTGGCAGGACAGAAAATTCACCCCTCCACTTT. This codes for CAWSGRTENSPLHF. Full variable domain (remainder filled in from reference TRBV30 and TRBJ1-6): SQTIHQWPATLVQPVGSPLSLECTVEGTSNPNLYWYRQAAGRGLQLLFYSVGIGQISSEVPQNLSASRPQDRQFILSSKKLLLSDSGFYLCAWSGRTENSPLHFGNGTRLTVT.